The rows below give T cell receptor beta chains drawn from one sample of a study of blood T cell repertoires in COVID-19. Sequenced by immunoSEQ multiplex PCR; TCRdb stores in-frame clones only, minus some. The table includes around 300,000 clones, about 87% detected once. What was sequenced was PBMCs or T cells enriched from blood (not recorded which). These TCRs come from a woman under 40 who had recovered from COVID-19. The CDR3 runs from the conserved cysteine through the conserved F or W. The D gene is left open where the match is weak. The size entry is marked missing in some rows and otherwise reads once, few, many or a size class.

>TRBV5-8|TRBD2|TRBJ2-7|once
TGTGCCAGCAGTCCGGGACTAGCGGGGTACTCCTCCTCCTACGAGCAGTACTTC
CASSPGLAGYSSSYEQYF
>TRBV19|.|TRBJ1-5|.
TGTGCCAGTAGTATCGACAGACAGGCAGAGCCCCAGCATTTT
CASSIDRQAEPQHF
>TRBV9|TRBD1|TRBJ1-5|few
TGTGCCAGCAGCCAGGGGCCCGGGACAGTTTATAGCAATCAGCCCCAGCATTTT
CASSQGPGTVYSNQPQHF
>TRBV5-1|TRBD2|TRBJ2-1|.
TGCGCCAGCAGCAGACTAGCGGGGGGTGGTTCCTACAATGAGCAGTTCTTC
CASSRLAGGGSYNEQFF
>TRBV4-3|.|TRBJ2-2|.
TGCGCCAGCAGCCAAGATTATGCCGGGGAGCTGTTTTTT
CASSQDYAGELFF
>TRBV2|TRBD1|TRBJ1-4|.
TGTGCCAGCAGTCGGGACAGGGGAAGTGAAAAACTGTTTTTT
CASSRDRGSEKLFF
>TRBV9|TRBD1|TRBJ1-1|once
TGTGCCAGCAGCACGGCAGGGGGAAACACTGAAGCTTTCTTT
CASSTAGGNTEAFF
>TRBV9|TRBD2|TRBJ2-3|.
TGTGCCAGCAGCGTAGCTCTTACGGGGGGGGAAGATACGCAGTATTTT
CASSVALTGGEDTQYF
>TRBV11-2|.|TRBJ2-7|.
TGTGCCAGCAGCTTATTTTCGGACGAGCAGTACTTC
CASSLFSDEQYF
>TRBV6-5|.|TRBJ1-5|.
TGTGCCAGCAGTTACTCAAGGAGGGGTAGTCAGCCCCAGCATTTT
CASSYSRRGSQPQHF
>TRBV29-1|TRBD1|TRBJ1-2|few
TGCAGCGCCTATGAGGGACAGGGGGTTGGCTACACCTTC
CSAYEGQGVGYTF
>TRBV19|.|TRBJ2-5|.
TGTGCCAGTACCTCTTTTCCGGTCCCAGAGACCCAGTACTTC
CASTSFPVPETQYF
>TRBV19|.|TRBJ2-4|once
TGTGCCAGTAGTAAGACTCCCGGTTCGATCTTAGGCAAAAACATTCAGTACTTC
CASSKTPGSILGKNIQYF
>TRBV2|.|TRBJ2-3|.
TGTGCCTCACAGCGGGCAGTTACAGATACGCAGTATTTT
CASQRAVTDTQYF
>TRBV4-1|TRBD1|TRBJ1-1|.
TGCGCCAGCAGCCCCCTTAAAGGACAGGGGAACACTGAAGCTTTCTTT
CASSPLKGQGNTEAFF
>TRBV5-1|.|TRBJ2-2|.
TGCGCCAGCAGCTTCGGACAGACCACCGGGGAGCTGTTTTTT
CASSFGQTTGELFF
>TRBV19|.|TRBJ1-2|.
TGTGCCAGTAGTGTCCGATCAGGGTTCTATGGCTACACCTTC
CASSVRSGFYGYTF
>TRBV6-5|.|TRBJ1-1|.
TGTGCCAGCAGCCTTCAGGGGAGTAACACTGAAGCTTTCTTT
CASSLQGSNTEAFF
>TRBV4-2|.|TRBJ2-4|.
TGTGCCAGCAGCCAAGCCGGGGGCGGGGGCATTCAGTACTTC
CASSQAGGGGIQYF
>TRBV14|.|TRBJ1-2|.
TGTGCCAGCAGCCAATCCGTTTGGGCAGCATATGGCTACACCTTC
CASSQSVWAAYGYTF
>TRBV2|.|TRBJ1-5|.
TGTGCCAGCAGTCAGGAACAGGGAAACCGGAATAGCAATCAGCCCCAGCATTTT
CASSQEQGNRNSNQPQHF
>TRBV4-2|.|TRBJ2-7|.
TGTGCCAGCAGCCTCGGCCAGGGCTACCTCTACGAGCAGTACTTC
CASSLGQGYLYEQYF
>TRBV10-2|.|TRBJ2-6|.
TGCGCCAGCAGTGAGAGTCCGCGGTGGAGCTTCTCTGGGGCCAACGTCCTGACTTTC
CASSESPRWSFSGANVLTF
>TRBV6-1|TRBD1|TRBJ1-2|.
TGTGCCAGCACCCCAGACAGGGGCTCGTGGGGCTACACCTTC
CASTPDRGSWGYTF
>TRBV7-8|.|TRBJ2-3|.
TGTGCCAGCAGCCACCTCTTAGGAGGGGGGGCGCCAGATACGCAGTATTTT
CASSHLLGGGAPDTQYF
>TRBV12-3/TRBV12-4|.|TRBJ1-2|.
TGTGCCAGCAGTACTCGGGGTGGTACCCTCCTCACCTTC
CASSTRGGTLLTF
>TRBV19|TRBD1|TRBJ1-2|.
TGTGCCAGTAGTATACTTGAGGGGGCGCGGGACTATGGCTACACCTTC
CASSILEGARDYGYTF
>TRBV19|.|TRBJ1-5|.
TGTGCCAGTCCCCCTCAGGGTGCGGGGCAGCCCCAGCATTTT
CASPPQGAGQPQHF
>TRBV6-5|.|TRBJ2-1|.
TGTGCCAGCAGTTACGTGGCGGGCTCCTACAATGAGCAGTTCTTC
CASSYVAGSYNEQFF
>TRBV9|.|TRBJ2-1|.
TGTGCCAGCAGCGTGGGGCAGGGGAGTGAGGGTGAGCAGTTCTTC
CASSVGQGSEGEQFF
>TRBV6-5|.|TRBJ2-1|.
TGTGCCAGCAGCCCCCGTAGAGCCAATGAGCAGTTCTTC
CASSPRRANEQFF
>TRBV11-3|.|TRBJ2-3|.
TGTGCCAGCAGCTTAACGCCAGGGGCAGATACGCAGTATTTT
CASSLTPGADTQYF
>TRBV7-9|TRBD1|TRBJ1-4|.
TGTGCCAGCACCATTGACAGGGCCGCAACTAATGAAAAACTGTTTTTT
CASTIDRAATNEKLFF
>TRBV5-6|.|TRBJ1-1|.
TGTGCCAGCAGCTTGGTGACACATTCCTACACTGAAGCTTTCTTT
CASSLVTHSYTEAFF
>TRBV4-3|TRBD1|TRBJ2-3|.
TGCGCCAGCAGCCAAGATGGATTTACAGGGGGCGGCACAGATACGCAGTATTTT
CASSQDGFTGGGTDTQYF
>TRBV29-1|.|TRBJ1-5|.
TGCAGCGTTGGGCAGTCTAATCAGCCCCAGCATTTT
CSVGQSNQPQHF
>TRBV7-9|TRBD1|TRBJ1-2|.
TGTGCCAGCAGCTTCTCGGACAGGGGAGGCTACACCTTC
CASSFSDRGGYTF
>TRBV5-4|.|TRBJ1-1|.
TGTGCCAGCAGCCCTGACAGGATTTTAAACACTGAAGCTTTCTTT
CASSPDRILNTEAFF
>TRBV28|TRBD1|TRBJ1-2|.
TGTGCCAGCAGGAAGGACAGGGGGCATGGCTACACCTTC
CASRKDRGHGYTF
>TRBV6-5|TRBD2|TRBJ2-2|.
TGTGCCAGCAGTTATCATCGACTAGCGGGGGGGGAGCTGTTTTTT
CASSYHRLAGGELFF
>TRBV7-2|.|TRBJ1-2|.
TGTGCCAGCAGCTTAGCCAGATCAACCGGCTACACCTTC
CASSLARSTGYTF
>TRBV3-1/TRBV3-2|.|TRBJ1-2|.
TGTGCCAGCAGCCAACCCTCAGGGGACGGCTACACCTTC
CASSQPSGDGYTF
>TRBV4-2|TRBD1|TRBJ2-5|.
TGTGCCAGCAGCCAGGACAGGGGGCGGGAGACCCAGTACTTC
CASSQDRGRETQYF
>TRBV11-2|TRBD1|TRBJ2-1|.
TGTGCCAGCAGCTCAACCGGGACAGGAGACAATGAGCAGTTCTTC
CASSSTGTGDNEQFF
>TRBV12-5|.|TRBJ1-1|.
TGTGCTAGTGGTTTGGATTTGGGTGACACCGAAGCTTTCTTT
CASGLDLGDTEAFF
>TRBV18|.|TRBJ1-5|.
TGTGCCAGCTCACCAGAACAGGGTTGGAATCAGCCCCAGCATTTT
CASSPEQGWNQPQHF
>TRBV20-1|.|TRBJ2-2|.
TGCAGTGCTAGACAGAGGATGGAGCTGTTTTTT
CSARQRMELFF
>TRBV11-2|.|TRBJ2-2|.
TGTGCCAGCAGCTTAGGGGGCGGGACGAACACCGGGGAGCTGTTTTTT
CASSLGGGTNTGELFF
>TRBV27|.|TRBJ2-2|.
TGTGCCAGCACCAACGGGCTAGCGACGAACACCGGGGAGCTGTTTTTT
CASTNGLATNTGELFF
>TRBV11-3|.|TRBJ1-6|.
TGTGCCAGCAGCTTATACCGCGATTCACCCCTCCACTTT
CASSLYRDSPLHF
>TRBV19|TRBD2|TRBJ2-5|.
TGTGCCAGTAGTCGCGGGGGACAAGAGACCCAGTACTTC
CASSRGGQETQYF
>TRBV19|.|TRBJ1-4|once
TGTGCCAGTAGGCGAACAGGGTACGGGAATGAAAAACTGTTTTTT
CASRRTGYGNEKLFF
>TRBV12-5|TRBD1|TRBJ2-3|.
TGTGCTAGTGGTTCAGGGCAGGGGGATACAGATACGCAGTATTTT
CASGSGQGDTDTQYF